These 10 T cell receptor beta chains came from one sample sequenced in a study of blood T cell repertoires in COVID-19. The protocol was immunoSEQ multiplex PCR, while the TCRdb copy is restricted to in-frame clones and leaves out a portion. Of hundreds of thousands of clones listed, 65% to 85% are singletons. Sequenced input: peripheral blood. Receptor source: a woman in her 30s with COVID-19, enrolled during active disease.

V gene TRBV4-3 combines with J gene TRBJ2-7; D is ambiguous. The V end lost 0 bases, the J end lost 2 bases, and 11 bases lay between the germline ends. The CDR3 contains 15 residues. The germline gives CDR1 LGHNA, CDR2 YSLEER. The CDR3 sequence: CASSQDSARPYEQYF. CDR3 sequence (DNA): TGCGCCAGCAGCCAAGATTCGGCCAGGCCCTACGAGCAGTACTTC.

This chain connects TRBV4-2 to TRBJ2-7, with TRBD2 matching 9 bases. V lost 0 bases to trimming and J lost 3 bases; unmatched junction nucleotides: 6. CDR1 is LGHNA, CDR2 YNFKEQ, per germline. CDR3 size: 16 residues. The CDR3 region has the DNA TGTGCCAGCAGCCAAGACATGTCTAGCGGGATCTACGAGCAGTACTTC. Protein: CASSQDMSSGIYEQYF.

This sequence joins TRBV5-1 and TRBJ2-7, with a possible D match to TRBD2 (6 bases). Trimming pared 0 bases from V and 2 bases from J, leaving 12 bases between. Looked up from germline, CDR1 is SGHRS and CDR2 is YFSETQ. This CDR3 is built from 15 residues. CDR3 amino acids: CASSLEEGRTYEQYF. The DNA for the CDR3 is TGCGCCAGCAGCTTGGAGGAGGGGAGGACCTACGAGCAGTACTTC.

The rearrangement links TRBV10-1 to TRBJ2-4; perhaps TRBD1 as D (5 bases). This CDR3 comprises 12 residues. V was shortened by 10 bases and J by 8 bases, with 15 bases between the two germline ends. CDR1 is WNHNN, CDR2 SYGVQD, per germline (reference sequence). This CDR3 reads CATKEPRDIQYF. CDR3 bases: TGCGCCACCAAAGAACCCAGGGACATTCAGTACTTC.

V usage is TRBV3-1 (or the pseudogene TRBV3-2) and J usage is TRBJ2-5, with 7 positions matching TRBD2. Germline V lookup: CDR1 LGHDT, CDR2 YNNKEL (reference sequence). The V segment lost 7 bases and the J segment 1 base; nucleotides outside the gene matches: 9. The CDR3 has 15 amino acids. The CDR3, as DNA: TGTGCCAGCATCCTCCATGGGGGGGGCCAAGAGACCCAGTACTTC. Protein: CASILHGGGQETQYF.

The chain links TRBV7-9 to TRBJ1-1, with 8 bases identical to TRBD1. Per the germline V gene, CDR1 is SEHNR and CDR2 is FQNEAQ (reference sequence). V dropped 5 bases and J dropped 0; count of bases not matched to a gene: 5. CDR3 length: 15 residues. CDR3 sequence reads: CASSAGTGLNTEAFF. CDR3 in DNA: TGTGCCAGCAGCGCAGGGACAGGACTGAACACTGAAGCTTTCTTT.

The V and J genes are TRBV18 and TRBJ1-5; TRBD1 is a possible D gene (6 bases). Trimming left V 2 bases short and J 7 bases short, with 15 bases between. Germline V gene data show CDR1 as KGHSH and CDR2 as LQKENI. This CDR3 has 15 residues. CDR3 nucleotide sequence: TGTGCCAGCTCACCAACAGGGAACCTCGGCCAGCCCCAGCATTTT. Its protein product is CASSPTGNLGQPQHF.

The chain links TRBV7-6 to TRBJ1-6; D is perhaps TRBD1 (6 bases). Per germline, CDR1 SGHVS and CDR2 FNYEAQ. Between the trimmed V and J ends, which lost 0 bases and 9 bases, there was a span of 15 bases. The CDR3 is 16 amino acids. Written as DNA, the CDR3 is TGTGCCAGCAGCTTAGCGGTCGCGACAGGCCGTTCACCCCTCCACTTT. This translates into CASSLAVATGRSPLHF. The whole variable domain, remainder taken from reference TRBV7-6 and TRBJ1-6, is GAGVSQSPRYKVTKRGQDVALRCDPISGHVSLYWYRQALGQGPEFLTYFNYEAQQDKSGLPNDRFSAERPEGSISTLTIQRTEQRDSAMYRCASSLAVATGRSPLHFGNGTRLTVT.

Remarks on this clone: The junction departs from the called germline gene at one end, perhaps through a read error. This chain uses TRBV28 with TRBJ2-7; 10 bases agree with TRBD1. Germline CDR1 is MDHEN and CDR2 is SYDVKM. The CDR3 has 14 amino acids. The CDR3 reads CASSLWKGGQGVNF. The CDR3 DNA sequence: TGTGCCAGCAGTTTATGGAAGGGCGGACAGGGGGTGAACTTC.

The chain couples TRBV19 to TRBJ1-4; D is possibly TRBD1 (6 bases). The ends were cut back, 7 bases at V and 6 bases at J, with 18 bases in the middle. Germline V gene lookup returns CDR1 LNHDA and CDR2 SQIVND (reference sequence). The CDR3 sequence is 15 residues long. The CDR3 region is CASTTRWTDYEKLFF. As DNA, the CDR3 is TGTGCCAGTACCACAAGGTGGACAGATTATGAAAAACTGTTTTTT.